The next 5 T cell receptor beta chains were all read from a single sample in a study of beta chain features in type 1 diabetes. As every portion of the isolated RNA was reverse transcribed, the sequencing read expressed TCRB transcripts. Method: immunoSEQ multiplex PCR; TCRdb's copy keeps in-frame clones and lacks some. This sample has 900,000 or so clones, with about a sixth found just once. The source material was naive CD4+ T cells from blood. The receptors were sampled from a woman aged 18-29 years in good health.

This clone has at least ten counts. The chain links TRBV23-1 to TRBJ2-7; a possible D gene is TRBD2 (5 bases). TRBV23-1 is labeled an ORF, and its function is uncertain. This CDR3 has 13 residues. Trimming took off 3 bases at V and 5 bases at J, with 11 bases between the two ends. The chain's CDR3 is CASSQRVSHEQYF. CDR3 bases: TGCGCCAGCAGTCAGAGGGTTTCCCACGAGCAGTACTTC.

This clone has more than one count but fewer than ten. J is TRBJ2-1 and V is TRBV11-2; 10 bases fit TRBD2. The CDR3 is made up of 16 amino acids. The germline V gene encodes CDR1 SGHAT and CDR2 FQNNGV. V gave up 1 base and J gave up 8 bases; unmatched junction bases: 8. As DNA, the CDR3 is TGTGCCAGCAGCTTAGGGGCTAGCGGGAGTTCCGATGAGCAGTTCTTC. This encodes CASSLGASGSSDEQFF.

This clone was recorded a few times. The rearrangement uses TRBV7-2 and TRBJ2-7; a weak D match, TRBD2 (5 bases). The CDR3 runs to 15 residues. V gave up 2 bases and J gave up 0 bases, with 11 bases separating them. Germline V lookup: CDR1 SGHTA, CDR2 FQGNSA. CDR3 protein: CASSLTGSGSYEQYF. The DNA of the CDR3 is TGTGCCAGCAGCTTAACGGGGAGCGGCTCCTACGAGCAGTACTTC. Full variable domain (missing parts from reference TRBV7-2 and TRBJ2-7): GAGVSQSPSNKVTEKGKDVELRCDPISGHTALYWYRQSLGQGLEFLIYFQGNSAPDKSGLPSDRFSAERTGGSVSTLTIQRTQQEDSAVYLCASSLTGSGSYEQYFGPGTRLTVT.

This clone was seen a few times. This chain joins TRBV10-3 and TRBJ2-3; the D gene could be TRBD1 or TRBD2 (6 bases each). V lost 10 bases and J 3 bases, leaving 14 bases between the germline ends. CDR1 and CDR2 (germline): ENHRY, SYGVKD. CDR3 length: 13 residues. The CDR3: CATEGGGTDTQYF. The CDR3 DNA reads TGTGCCACTGAGGGGGGTGGAACAGATACGCAGTATTTT.

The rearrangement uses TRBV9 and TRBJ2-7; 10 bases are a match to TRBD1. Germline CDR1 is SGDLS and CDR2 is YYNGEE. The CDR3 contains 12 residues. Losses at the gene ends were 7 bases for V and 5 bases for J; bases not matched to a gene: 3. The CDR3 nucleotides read TGTGCCAGCTCGGGACAGGGGCACGAGCAGTACTTC. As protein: CASSGQGHEQYF.